Following are 28 T cell receptor beta chains from one sample sequenced in a study of Graves' ophthalmopathy and Graves' hyperthyroidism. Scientists amplified the TCR beta CDR3 regions from RNA transcripts. RT-PCR in the first round used HTBI primers; a second-round multiplex PCR followed. MiXCR was run by TCRdb on the multiplex PCR reads, yielding one entry per CDR3 protein. The table has 400,000 to 450,000 distinct CDR3 sequences, around 21% seen once. The sequenced material came from peripheral blood. Source of these receptors: a young woman with stable Graves' hyperthyroidism.

The chain joins TRBV15 to TRBJ1-2; unclear D gene. V was clipped by 0 bases and J by 3 bases, with 8 bases between them. The CDR3 totals 14 residues. Germline CDR1 reads LNHNV; CDR2 reads YYDKDF (reference sequence). CDR3 residues: CATSRDLTDYGYTF. The CDR3 DNA is TGTGCCACCAGCAGAGATCTTACAGACTATGGCTACACCTTC.

This clonotype occurred many times. J is TRBJ2-5 and V is TRBV28, with 9 nucleotides matching TRBD1. The J segment lost 5 bases and the V segment lost 7 bases, leaving 11 bases of the junction unmatched. CDR3 length: 15 residues. Germline values: CDR1 MDHEN, CDR2 SYDVKM. The CDR3: CASTLDRGRWETQYF. In nucleotides, the CDR3 is TGTGCCAGCACCCTGGACAGGGGCCGGTGGGAGACCCAGTACTTC.

The genes are TRBV6-1 and TRBJ2-5; 10 bases agree with TRBD2. Unmatched junction bases numbered 11, after V lost 11 bases and J lost 5 bases. CDR3 length: 14 amino acids. Germline assignment: CDR1 MNHNS and CDR2 SASEGT. CDR3 DNA sequence: TGTGCCGCTTCACTAGCGGGGCCTCGGGAGACCCAGTACTTC. It yields the protein CAASLAGPRETQYF.

The V gene is TRBV12-3 or TRBV12-4, the J gene TRBJ2-2; 7 bases fit TRBD1. There are 15 residues in the CDR3. V shed 1 base, J shed 6 bases, and the junction held 5 bases outside the gene matches. CDR3 amino acids: CASSLGQGVAGELFF. In DNA form, the CDR3 reads TGTGCCAGCAGTTTAGGACAGGGAGTGGCCGGGGAGCTGTTTTTT.

The V and J genes are TRBV7-2 and TRBJ2-5; 9 nucleotides line up with TRBD2. Trimming cost V 1 base and J 5 bases; bases outside gene matches: 5. The CDR3 length is 15 residues. Germline loops: CDR1 SGHTA, CDR2 FQGNSA. CDR3 bases: TGTGCCAGCAGCTTAGATCTAGCGGGGTGGGAGACCCAGTACTTC. This translates into CASSLDLAGWETQYF.

Many counts were recorded for this clonotype. The chain has TRBV2 and TRBJ2-2; 9 nucleotides match TRBD1. The CDR3 spans 13 residues. V shed 8 bases and J 6 bases; nucleotides not matched to a gene: 4. Germline-derived CDR1 and CDR2 are SNHLY and FYNNEI. CDR3 loop: CASVTGGSGELFF. The CDR3 DNA follows: TGTGCCAGCGTTACAGGGGGCTCCGGGGAGCTGTTTTTT.

This clonotype was found many times. The gene calls are TRBV6-2 or TRBV6-3 and TRBJ2-5; 11 bases agree with TRBD2. Per the germline V gene, CDR1 is MNHEY and CDR2 is SVGEGT. Trimming removed 6 bases from V and 1 base from J; junction bases left unmatched: 1. This CDR3 is built from 14 residues. This CDR3 is CASRGTSGQETQYF. CDR3 nucleotide sequence: TGTGCCAGCAGGGGGACTAGCGGCCAAGAGACCCAGTACTTC.

There are many counts of this clonotype. This chain uses TRBV5-1 with TRBJ1-1; weak D call: TRBD1 (5 bases). The CDR3 is made up of 16 amino acids. CDR1 is SGHRS and CDR2 is YFSETQ in the germline V gene. V was pared by 5 bases and J by 5 bases, with 22 bases between. As DNA, the CDR3 is TGCGCCAGCAGTCTGGGAGTGGGTGTCAGGGATACTGAAGCTTTCTTT. This sequence encodes CASSLGVGVRDTEAFF.

This clonotype was found many times. The chain links TRBV29-1 to TRBJ2-7, with no clear D. V was clipped by 0 bases and J by 5 bases, with 11 bases between them. Germline V CDR1 and CDR2: SQVTM, ANQGSEA. The CDR3 extends over 13 amino acids. CDR3 amino acids: CSVEEYSANEQYF. As DNA, the CDR3 is TGCAGCGTTGAAGAATACTCGGCAAACGAGCAGTACTTC.

The table lists this clonotype with many counts. CDR3 protein: CASSTRTGGEPNEQFF. Here the CDR3 DNA reads TGTGCCAGCAGCACCCGGACAGGGGGCGAACCGAATGAGCAGTTCTTC. The chain uses TRBV13 and TRBJ2-1; 11 positions match TRBD1. The CDR3 covers 16 residues. From germline, CDR1 is PRHDT and CDR2 FYEKMQ (reference sequence). V was pared by 5 bases and J by 7 bases, with 10 bases of the junction left unmatched. Based on the CDR3 plus reference TRBV13 and TRBJ2-1, the full variable domain is AAGVIQSPRHLIKEKRETATLKCYPIPRHDTVYWYQQGPGQDPQFLISFYEKMQSDKGSIPDRFSAQQFSDYHSELNMSSLELGDSALYFCASSTRTGGEPNEQFFGPGTRLTVL.

This clonotype has ten or more counts. The chain recombines TRBV5-1 with TRBJ1-1; D remains ambiguous. Germline lookup yields CDR1 SGHRS and CDR2 YFSETQ. Trimming stripped 0 bases from V and 5 bases from J, with 17 bases between. The CDR3 is 16 residues long. The CDR3 spells CASSLEARGDETEAFF. The DNA of the CDR3 is TGCGCCAGCAGCTTGGAGGCACGGGGAGATGAGACTGAAGCTTTCTTT.

In its sample, this clonotype was seen many times. This rearrangement joins TRBV11-2 to TRBJ2-4; TRBD1 matches 7 bases. This CDR3 has 17 amino acids. J gave up 0 bases and V 2 bases, and 7 bases lay outside the gene matches. Germline CDR1 reads SGHAT; CDR2 reads FQNNGV. The CDR3 DNA reads TGTGCCAGCAGCTTACGGGACAGCCTCCTAGCCAAAAACATTCAGTACTTC. This codes for CASSLRDSLLAKNIQYF.

Ten or more counts support this clonotype. The rearrangement joins TRBV4-3 to TRBJ2-2; D may be TRBD2 (6 bases). This CDR3 comprises 17 residues. Germline loops: CDR1 LGHNA, CDR2 YSLEER. Trimming cost V 0 bases and J 6 bases, with 17 bases left between them. CDR3 sequence reads: CASSQDGGRRVSGELFF. CDR3 DNA: TGCGCCAGCAGCCAAGATGGAGGGCGTCGGGTATCCGGGGAGCTGTTTTTT.

J is TRBJ2-2 and V is TRBV12-3 or TRBV12-4; 11 bases fit TRBD2. The trim removed 1 base at V and 4 bases at J, leaving 8 bases unmatched. The CDR3 has 18 amino acids. For the CDR3, the DNA is TGTGCCAGCAGTTTAGACCTAGCGGGGGGCCGGGTCACCGGGGAGCTGTTTTTT. Amino acids: CASSLDLAGGRVTGELFF.

This clonotype was found many times. V and J are TRBV25-1 and TRBJ1-6; D gene uncertain. V lost 1 base to trimming and J lost 10 bases, with 8 bases between them. The CDR3 is 13 residues long. Germline values: CDR1 MGHDK, CDR2 SYGVNS. The CDR3 region has the DNA TGTGCCAGCAGTGAATTCGGGGAGTCACCCCTCCACTTT. This codes for CASSEFGESPLHF.

This CDR3 is CASSLWGTKETQYF. CDR3 sequence (DNA): TGTGCCAGCAGCTTATGGGGGACTAAAGAGACCCAGTACTTC. V and J are TRBV7-2 and TRBJ2-5, with 7 bases matching TRBD2. Trimming cost V 2 bases and J 3 bases; bases outside gene matches: 3. Germline V gives CDR1 SGHTA, CDR2 FQGNSA. This CDR3 comprises 14 residues.

The V gene is TRBV19, the J gene TRBJ2-5; perhaps D is TRBD1 or TRBD2 (5 bases each). The ends were cut back, 7 bases at V and 2 bases at J, with 11 bases in the middle. Germline values: CDR1 LNHDA, CDR2 SQIVND (reference sequence). The CDR3 has 13 residues. The CDR3 nucleotides read TGTGCCAGTACCGGGACGGCACAAGAGACCCAGTACTTC. Translating it yields CASTGTAQETQYF.

At least ten counts were recorded for this clonotype. For the CDR3, the DNA is TGTGCCAGTAGTCGGGGACTAGCTTCCGAGCAGTACTTC. Translated, it gives CASSRGLASEQYF. This chain connects TRBV19 to TRBJ2-7; 9 bases align to TRBD2. Germline V gene sequence: CDR1 LNHDA, CDR2 SQIVND (reference sequence). This CDR3 region has 13 residues. V dropped 5 bases and J dropped 6; count of bases not matched to a gene: 5.

This clonotype has a count of ten or more. The chain links TRBV20-1 to TRBJ1-5; TRBD1 is a possible D gene (5 bases). The V gene lost 1 base and the J gene lost 6 bases, with 13 bases spanning the gap. Looked up from germline, CDR1 is DFQATT and CDR2 is SNEGSKA (reference sequence). The CDR3 totals 14 residues. The CDR3 region has the DNA TGCAGTGCTAGAGGCCAGGGATTAATTCAGCCCCAGCATTTT. It translates to CSARGQGLIQPQHF.

The gene calls are TRBV12-3 or TRBV12-4 and TRBJ2-5, with D perhaps assigned TRBD1 or TRBD2 (5 bases each). The length of the CDR3 is 13 residues. Trimming stripped 7 bases from V and 4 bases from J, with 13 bases between. The DNA of the CDR3 is TGTGCCAGCACCCGAGGGGCGGGAGAGACCCAGTACTTC. Amino acid sequence: CASTRGAGETQYF.

This clonotype occurred many times. The chain couples TRBV7-3 to TRBJ2-2; 7 bases align to TRBD2. V shed 3 bases, J shed 3 bases, and the junction held 1 base outside the gene matches. Germline CDR1 SGHTA, CDR2 FQGTGA. The CDR3 runs 14 residues. This CDR3 is CASSFTSDTGELFF. In DNA form, the CDR3 reads TGTGCCAGCAGCTTTACTAGCGACACCGGGGAGCTGTTTTTT.

This clonotype was observed at least ten times. This rearrangement joins TRBV5-5 to TRBJ1-2; 7 bases agree with TRBD1. The junction had 6 bases not matched to a gene; V was cut back by 4 bases and J by 3 bases. CDR3 length: 14 residues. Germline CDR1 SGHKS, CDR2 YYEKEE (reference sequence). The DNA for the CDR3 is TGTGCCAGCAGCGATCAGGGGGGGGACTATGGCTACACCTTC. The encoded protein is CASSDQGGDYGYTF. Drawing the rest from reference TRBV5-5 and TRBJ1-2, the complete variable domain is DAGVTQSPTHLIKTRGQQVTLRCSPISGHKSVSWYQQVLGQGPQFIFQYYEKEERGRGNFPDRFSARQFPNYSSELNVNALLLGDSALYLCASSDQGGDYGYTFGSGTRLTVV.

The chain combines TRBV7-2 with TRBJ2-5, with D hard to call. This CDR3 contains 13 residues. The V and J ends lost 1 base and 5 bases respectively, with 8 bases between them. The germline V gene has CDR1 SGHTA and CDR2 FQGNSA. The CDR3 bases are TGTGCCAGCAGCTTAGGAATGAGGGAGACCCAGTACTTC. This encodes CASSLGMRETQYF.

The table lists this clonotype with many counts. The V call is TRBV27, the J call TRBJ1-1; 9 bases map to TRBD1. The J segment lost 0 bases and the V segment lost 5 bases, leaving 4 bases of the junction unmatched. The germline V gene has CDR1 MNHEY and CDR2 SMNVEV (reference sequence). This CDR3 is built from 15 residues. The CDR3 nucleotides are TGTGCCAGCAGTCCTTGGGACAGGGTGAACACTGAAGCTTTCTTT. Residues: CASSPWDRVNTEAFF.

Only a few counts were recorded for this clonotype. One junction end does not reproduce the germline sequence, and a read error may be involved. V and J are TRBV20-1 and TRBJ2-4; TRBD2 agrees at 9 bases. The CDR3 is 16 residues long. Germline CDR1 DFQATT, CDR2 SNEGSKA (reference sequence). The CDR3 is CSARPGGGLAKNIKYF. CDR3 sequence (DNA): TGCAGTGCGCGGCCCGGGGGGGGACTAGCCAAAAACATTAAGTACTTC.

This chain links TRBV7-2 with TRBJ2-7; tentatively, D is TRBD2 (6 bases). Germline CDR1 SGHTA, CDR2 FQGNSA. Trimming pared 5 bases from V and 6 bases from J, leaving 11 bases between. The CDR3 consists of 12 residues. CDR3 loop: CASSAGGVEQYF. The CDR3, as DNA: TGTGCCAGCAGCGCAGGAGGGGTCGAGCAGTACTTC.

This clonotype has ten or more counts. This chain connects TRBV11-2 to TRBJ2-5; 9 bases fit TRBD2. The CDR3 loop spans 14 amino acids. With 8 bases clipped from V and 5 bases from J, the junction kept 9 bases outside the gene matches. Germline CDR1 and CDR2: SGHAT and FQNNGV. Here the CDR3 reads CASGPGLAQETQYF. CDR3 nucleotides: TGTGCCAGCGGGCCCGGACTAGCGCAGGAGACCCAGTACTTC.

There are many counts of this clonotype. The J gene is TRBJ2-2, the V gene TRBV28, with D tentatively TRBD2 (6 bases). V shed 2 bases and J shed 0 bases, with 10 bases lying between them. This CDR3 contains 16 residues. The V gene's germline CDR1 is MDHEN and CDR2 SYDVKM. CDR3 residues: CASSLNGLPNTGELFF. CDR3 nucleotides: TGTGCCAGCAGTTTAAACGGACTACCGAACACCGGGGAGCTGTTTTTT.